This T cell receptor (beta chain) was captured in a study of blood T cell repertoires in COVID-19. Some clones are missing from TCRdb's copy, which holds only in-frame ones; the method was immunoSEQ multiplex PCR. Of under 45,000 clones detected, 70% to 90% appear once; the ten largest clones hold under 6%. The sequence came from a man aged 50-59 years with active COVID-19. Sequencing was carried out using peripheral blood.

For the CDR3, the DNA is TGTGCCACCAGTGATTTGAGCCAGGGAGGCGCAGATACGCAGTATTTT. Its translation is CATSDLSQGGADTQYF. The chain couples TRBV24-1 to TRBJ2-3; possible D gene TRBD2, 6 bases. There are 16 residues in the CDR3. Germline-derived CDR1 and CDR2 are KGHDR and SFDVKD. The V and J ends lost 0 bases and 4 bases respectively, with 13 bases between them.